Listed below are T cell receptor beta chains from one sample, sequenced in a study of PD-1 blockade in classical Hodgkin lymphoma. Profiling relied on immunoSEQ multiplex PCR, and the TCRdb table lists in-frame clones only, not all of them. The profile shows about 22,000 clones, about 78% of them singletons. The starting material was peripheral blood mononuclear cells (PBMCs), obtained before the second cycle of nivolumab. The receptors were gathered from a human donor with classical Hodgkin lymphoma. The CDR3 runs from the conserved cysteine through the conserved F or W. Each record gives: V gene, clone size, D gene, J gene, CDR3 protein, CDR3 DNA. A D gene is named only where the DNA matches it firmly. A row's size may be missing; if present it is once, few, many or a size class.

V: TRBV28
size: -
D: TRBD2
J: TRBJ2-1
CDR3: CASSALLPGLAGYNEQFF
DNA: TGTGCCAGCAGTGCGCTGCTCCCGGGACTAGCGGGCTACAATGAGCAGTTCTTC

V: TRBV4-1
size: once
D: -
J: TRBJ2-6
CDR3: CASSQDRFWGSRVSSGANVLTF
DNA: TGCGCCAGCAGCCAAGATCGGTTTTGGGGGTCCAGGGTCAGCTCTGGGGCCAACGTCCTGACTTTC

V: TRBV5-4
size: once
D: -
J: TRBJ2-2
CDR3: CASSGRGPGELFF
DNA: TGTGCCAGCAGCGGGCGGGGGCCCGGGGAGCTGTTTTTT

V: TRBV29-1
size: -
D: -
J: TRBJ2-5
CDR3: CSVDKRGMWETQYF
DNA: TGCAGCGTTGATAAACGTGGTATGTGGGAGACCCAGTACTTC

V: TRBV6-5
size: -
D: TRBD1
J: TRBJ2-2
CDR3: CASRTSGGGTGELFF
DNA: TGTGCCAGCAGAACCTCAGGGGGCGGCACCGGGGAGCTGTTTTTT

V: TRBV28
size: -
D: -
J: TRBJ1-1
CDR3: CATLKAGTEAFF
DNA: TGTGCCACACTCAAAGCTGGCACTGAAGCTTTCTTT

V: TRBV23-1
size: -
D: -
J: TRBJ2-7
CDR3: CASRPVYSYEQYF
DNA: TGCGCCAGCAGGCCCGTATATTCCTACGAGCAGTACTTC

V: TRBV20-1
size: few
D: -
J: TRBJ1-4
CDR3: CSAKDIGQLFF
DNA: TGCAGTGCTAAAGACATCGGGCAACTGTTTTTT

V: TRBV7-3
size: -
D: -
J: TRBJ2-1
CDR3: CASSLVPANNEQFF
DNA: TGTGCCAGCAGCTTGGTGCCGGCGAATAATGAGCAGTTCTTC

V: TRBV10-3
size: -
D: TRBD1
J: TRBJ1-1
CDR3: CAISESGYRGQGEAFF
DNA: TGTGCCATCAGTGAGTCTGGGTACAGGGGGCAAGGTGAAGCTTTCTTT

V: TRBV28
size: -
D: TRBD2
J: TRBJ2-3
CDR3: CASSPVRTSGTDTQYF
DNA: TGTGCCAGCAGTCCCGTCCGAACTAGCGGCACAGATACGCAGTATTTT

V: TRBV19
size: -
D: TRBD2
J: TRBJ2-3
CDR3: CASSRIAGGPDTQYF
DNA: TGTGCCAGTAGCCGGATAGCGGGAGGTCCGGATACGCAGTATTTT

V: TRBV4-1
size: -
D: TRBD2
J: TRBJ2-5
CDR3: CASSQAGGRETQYF
DNA: TGCGCCAGCAGCCAAGCGGGAGGAAGGGAGACCCAGTACTTC

V: TRBV27
size: -
D: TRBD2
J: TRBJ2-7
CDR3: CASSGLAGYEQYF
DNA: TGTGCCAGCTCGGGACTAGCCGGCTACGAGCAGTACTTC

V: TRBV6-6
size: few
D: -
J: TRBJ2-1
CDR3: CASSYPRTLGHEQFF
DNA: TGTGCCAGCAGTTACCCACGAACCCTAGGCCATGAGCAGTTCTTC

V: TRBV7-9
size: -
D: -
J: TRBJ2-5
CDR3: CASSLAASPETQYF
DNA: TGTGCCAGCAGCTTAGCGGCTAGCCCAGAGACCCAGTACTTC

V: TRBV28
size: -
D: -
J: TRBJ2-2
CDR3: CASSLWAMGANTGELFF
DNA: TGTGCCAGCAGTTTATGGGCGATGGGGGCGAACACCGGGGAGCTGTTTTTT

V: TRBV6-1
size: -
D: TRBD2
J: TRBJ2-3
CDR3: CASSPTSGGTDTQYF
DNA: TGTGCCAGCAGTCCGACTAGCGGGGGAACAGATACGCAGTATTTT

V: TRBV7-2
size: -
D: -
J: TRBJ2-5
CDR3: CASSHGSYRVGETQYF
DNA: TGTGCCAGCAGCCATGGGTCCTACAGGGTTGGGGAGACCCAGTACTTC

V: TRBV7-9
size: -
D: -
J: TRBJ2-7
CDR3: CASSLVGKGFEQYF
DNA: TGTGCCAGCAGCTTAGTTGGGAAGGGGTTCGAGCAGTACTTC

V: TRBV7-9
size: -
D: TRBD2
J: TRBJ2-7
CDR3: CASSTSGYEQYF
DNA: TGTGCCAGCAGCACTAGCGGCTACGAGCAGTACTTC

V: TRBV7-9
size: -
D: -
J: TRBJ2-3
CDR3: CASSLEGPTQYF
DNA: TGTGCCAGCAGCTTAGAAGGCCCTACGCAGTATTTT

V: TRBV6-6
size: -
D: TRBD2
J: TRBJ2-1
CDR3: CASSYTSGNPLF
DNA: TGTGCCAGCAGTTACACTAGCGGGAACCCGCTCTTC

V: TRBV7-2
size: -
D: TRBD1
J: TRBJ2-5
CDR3: CASGAGGAETQYF
DNA: TGTGCCAGCGGGGCAGGGGGCGCAGAGACCCAGTACTTC

V: TRBV5-4
size: -
D: TRBD2
J: TRBJ2-7
CDR3: CASSSGGASGIGYEQYF
DNA: TGTGCCAGCAGCTCGGGGGGCGCTAGCGGGATTGGTTACGAGCAGTACTTC

V: TRBV27
size: -
D: TRBD2
J: TRBJ2-7
CDR3: CASWTRLAEAYEQYF
DNA: TGTGCCAGCTGGACGAGACTAGCGGAGGCCTACGAGCAGTACTTC

V: TRBV5-1
size: -
D: TRBD2
J: TRBJ2-4
CDR3: CASSWGLSMLAKNIQYF
DNA: TGCGCCAGCAGCTGGGGACTATCGATGTTAGCCAAAAACATTCAGTACTTC

V: TRBV10-1
size: -
D: -
J: TRBJ2-2
CDR3: CASSKGGRGSTGELFF
DNA: TGCGCCAGCAGTAAAGGAGGCAGGGGTAGCACCGGGGAGCTGTTTTTT

V: TRBV6-4
size: -
D: -
J: TRBJ1-2
CDR3: CASRAGARSGYTF
DNA: TGTGCCAGCAGAGCAGGCGCTCGGTCAGGCTACACCTTC

V: TRBV10-3
size: -
D: -
J: TRBJ1-1
CDR3: CATTRAPGTEAFF
DNA: TGTGCCACTACGAGGGCCCCGGGGACTGAAGCTTTCTTT

V: TRBV6-6
size: -
D: TRBD1
J: TRBJ2-7
CDR3: CASSNPGQGLFYEQYF
DNA: TGTGCCAGCAGTAACCCAGGACAGGGCTTATTCTACGAGCAGTACTTC

V: TRBV28
size: -
D: TRBD1
J: TRBJ1-2
CDR3: CASSLGTGGYYGYTF
DNA: TGTGCCAGCAGTCTCGGGACAGGGGGCTACTATGGCTACACCTTC

V: TRBV6-6
size: -
D: TRBD1
J: TRBJ2-7
CDR3: CASSYSAGQGSYEQYF
DNA: TGTGCCAGCAGTTACTCGGCAGGACAGGGCTCCTACGAGCAGTACTTC

V: TRBV29-1
size: few
D: TRBD1
J: TRBJ1-2
CDR3: CSVEGQGVTYGYTF
DNA: TGCAGCGTAGAGGGTCAGGGGGTTACCTATGGCTACACCTTC

V: TRBV5-1
size: -
D: -
J: TRBJ2-2
CDR3: CASRRTDRGELFF
DNA: TGCGCCAGCAGGCGGACAGACAGAGGGGAGCTGTTTTTT

V: TRBV29-1
size: -
D: -
J: TRBJ2-5
CDR3: CSVEDYKDQDRETQYF
DNA: TGCAGCGTTGAAGACTATAAGGACCAGGACAGAGAGACCCAGTACTTC

V: TRBV7-2
size: few
D: -
J: TRBJ2-2
CDR3: CASSPSTGELFF
DNA: TGTGCCAGCAGCCCCTCCACCGGGGAGCTGTTTTTT

V: TRBV14
size: -
D: -
J: TRBJ2-1
CDR3: CASSQAWNSYNEQFF
DNA: TGTGCCAGCAGCCAAGCCTGGAACTCCTACAATGAGCAGTTCTTC

V: TRBV6-1
size: -
D: -
J: TRBJ1-5
CDR3: CASSEPFGNQPQHF
DNA: TGTGCCAGCAGTGAGCCGTTTGGCAATCAGCCCCAGCATTTT

V: TRBV28
size: -
D: -
J: TRBJ1-3
CDR3: CASIRNSGNTIYF
DNA: TGTGCCAGCATCCGGAATTCTGGAAACACCATATATTTT

V: TRBV5-8
size: -
D: -
J: TRBJ1-5
CDR3: CASSLVVGTNQPQHF
DNA: TGTGCCAGCAGCTTGGTCGTCGGTACCAATCAGCCCCAGCATTTT

V: TRBV6-1
size: -
D: -
J: TRBJ2-7
CDR3: CASSDLANEQYF
DNA: TGTGCCAGCAGTGATCTAGCGAACGAGCAGTACTTC

V: TRBV5-1
size: once
D: TRBD1
J: TRBJ1-1
CDR3: CASSRTGTRGMNTEAFF
DNA: TGCGCCAGCAGCCGGACAGGGACACGAGGGATGAACACTGAAGCTTTCTTT

V: TRBV6-1
size: -
D: -
J: TRBJ2-6
CDR3: CASSGSAGPGANVLTF
DNA: TGTGCCAGCAGTGGTTCTGCGGGGCCTGGGGCCAACGTCCTGACTTTC

V: TRBV20-1
size: -
D: -
J: TRBJ2-7
CDR3: CSATGQYEQYF
DNA: TGCAGTGCGACTGGACAGTACGAGCAGTACTTC

V: TRBV10-3
size: -
D: TRBD2
J: TRBJ2-1
CDR3: CAIRTSGLYNEQFF
DNA: TGTGCCATCAGGACTAGCGGGCTATACAATGAGCAGTTCTTC

V: TRBV7-9
size: -
D: -
J: TRBJ1-2
CDR3: CASSLRGREYGYTF
DNA: TGTGCCAGCAGCTTAAGGGGGAGGGAATATGGCTACACCTTC

V: TRBV27
size: -
D: TRBD1
J: TRBJ2-1
CDR3: CASSLRGRNEQFF
DNA: TGTGCCAGCAGTTTAAGGGGGCGTAATGAGCAGTTCTTC

V: TRBV18
size: -
D: -
J: TRBJ2-5
CDR3: CASSARQRYQETQYF
DNA: TGTGCCAGCTCAGCTCGGCAGAGGTACCAAGAGACCCAGTACTTC

V: TRBV6-4
size: once
D: -
J: TRBJ2-1
CDR3: CASSVQRSSYNEQFF
DNA: TGTGCCAGCAGTGTCCAGCGGAGCTCCTACAATGAGCAGTTCTTC

V: TRBV28
size: -
D: -
J: TRBJ2-6
CDR3: CASSLWGLSSGANVLTF
DNA: TGTGCCAGCAGTTTATGGGGACTGAGCTCTGGGGCCAACGTCCTGACTTTC

V: TRBV6-4
size: -
D: -
J: TRBJ2-3
CDR3: CASSEEEADTQYF
DNA: TGTGCCAGCAGTGAAGAGGAGGCAGATACGCAGTATTTT

V: TRBV9
size: -
D: -
J: TRBJ2-1
CDR3: CASSVGGSYNEQFF
DNA: TGTGCCAGCAGCGTCGGGGGCTCCTACAATGAGCAGTTCTTC

V: TRBV6-6
size: -
D: TRBD1
J: TRBJ1-1
CDR3: CASSQLGGQTEAFF
DNA: TGTGCCAGCAGTCAGCTAGGGGGCCAGACTGAAGCTTTCTTT